This T cell receptor (beta chain) appears in the sequencing data of a study of T-cell reconstitution after alpha-beta-depleted transplantation in children. This clonotype occurred many times. V lost 2 bases and J 7 bases, leaving 9 bases between the germline ends. The germline V gene has CDR1 SGHTA and CDR2 FQGNSA. The CDR3 loop spans 12 amino acids. Unique molecular identifiers were used in preparing the TCRbeta library. TCRdb independently ran MiXCR on the PCR reads; one entry per CDR3 protein. Altogether 70,000 to 95,000 distinct CDR3 sequences are present, less than 15% being singletons, with the ten largest covering approximately 15%.

The TCR comes from a human donor who donated a stem cell graft to a child with inherited bone marrow failure. The sequencing here drew on PBMCs from the stem cell graft donor, taken from the stem cell graft. The V and J genes are TRBV7-2 and TRBJ2-7, with D possibly TRBD2 on 6 matching bases. In DNA form, the CDR3 reads TGTGCCAGCAGCTTAACGGGGGTAGAGCAGTACTTC. It translates to CASSLTGVEQYF.